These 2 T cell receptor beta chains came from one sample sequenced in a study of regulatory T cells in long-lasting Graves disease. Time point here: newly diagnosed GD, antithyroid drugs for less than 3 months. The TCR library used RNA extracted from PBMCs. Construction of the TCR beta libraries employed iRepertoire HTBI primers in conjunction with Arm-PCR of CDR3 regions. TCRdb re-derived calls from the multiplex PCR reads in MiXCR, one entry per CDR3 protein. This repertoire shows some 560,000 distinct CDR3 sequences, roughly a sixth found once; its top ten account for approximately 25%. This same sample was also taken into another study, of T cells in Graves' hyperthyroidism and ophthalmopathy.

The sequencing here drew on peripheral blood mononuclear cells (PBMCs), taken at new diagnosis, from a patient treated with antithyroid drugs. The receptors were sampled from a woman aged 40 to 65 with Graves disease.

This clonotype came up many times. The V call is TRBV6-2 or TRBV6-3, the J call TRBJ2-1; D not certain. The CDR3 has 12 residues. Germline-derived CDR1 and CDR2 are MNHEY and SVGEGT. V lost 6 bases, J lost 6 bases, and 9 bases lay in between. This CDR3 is CASSHPSNEQFF. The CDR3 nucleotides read TGTGCCAGCAGCCATCCGTCCAATGAGCAGTTCTTC.

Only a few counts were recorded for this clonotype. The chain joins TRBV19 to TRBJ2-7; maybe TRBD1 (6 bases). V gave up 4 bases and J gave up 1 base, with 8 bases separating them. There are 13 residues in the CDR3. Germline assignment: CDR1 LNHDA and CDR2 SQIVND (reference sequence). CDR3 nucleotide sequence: TGTGCCAGTAGTAAACAGGGTTCCTACGAGCAGTACTTC. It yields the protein CASSKQGSYEQYF.